This T cell receptor (beta chain) was captured by sequencing in a study of human T cells and chemical hapten exposure. Time point noted: patch test 3, about 24 weeks after DPC sensitization. The treatment denotes: therapeutic diphenylcyclopropenone sensitization with weekly scalp DPC. Blood draws preceded each patch test application. V shed 1 base and J 6 bases; nucleotides not matched to a gene: 8. The germline V gene encodes CDR1 DFQATT and CDR2 SNEGSKA (reference sequence). CDR3 length: 15 residues. The study's library attached unique molecular identifiers to single cDNA molecules. In the authors' workflow: Samples ranged from about 23,224 to 690,600 TCRs, with a median of approximately 90,000. One entry per CDR3 protein, called by TCRdb with MiXCR from the RACE reads. The V and J calls and clone size are TCRdb's, not the authors'. The table includes about 71,000 distinct CDR3 sequences, around 10% detected once.

The material was whole blood, obtained in connection with sensitization to the hapten diphenylcyclopropenone (DPC). This chain links TRBV20-1 with TRBJ2-3; the match to TRBD2 covers 9 bases. This TCR was recovered from a woman between 45 and 60 years old with alopecia areata. Some clones in this sample may be carry-over from other donors' samples. The CDR3 protein is CSARGLAGKGDTQYF. CDR3 coding DNA: TGCAGTGCTAGAGGGCTAGCGGGAAAGGGGGATACGCAGTATTTT.